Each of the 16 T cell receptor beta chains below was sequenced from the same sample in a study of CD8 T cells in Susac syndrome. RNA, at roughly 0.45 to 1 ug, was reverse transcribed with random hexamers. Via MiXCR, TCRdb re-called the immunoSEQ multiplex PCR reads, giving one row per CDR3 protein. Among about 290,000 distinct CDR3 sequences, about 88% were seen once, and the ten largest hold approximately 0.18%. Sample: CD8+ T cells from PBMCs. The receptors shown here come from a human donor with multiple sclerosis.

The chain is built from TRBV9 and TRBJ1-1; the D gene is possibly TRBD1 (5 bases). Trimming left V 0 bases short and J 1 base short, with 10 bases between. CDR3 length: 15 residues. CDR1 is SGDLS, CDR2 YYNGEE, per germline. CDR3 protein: CASSVGWTSNTEAFF. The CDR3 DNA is TGTGCCAGCAGCGTAGGTTGGACATCGAACACTGAAGCTTTCTTT.

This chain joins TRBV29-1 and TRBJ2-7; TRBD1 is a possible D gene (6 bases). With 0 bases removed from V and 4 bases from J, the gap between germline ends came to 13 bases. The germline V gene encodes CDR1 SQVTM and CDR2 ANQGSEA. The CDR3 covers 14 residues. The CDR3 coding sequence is TGCAGCGTTGAAGAACCGGGACACCTGTACGAGCAGTACTTC. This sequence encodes CSVEEPGHLYEQYF.

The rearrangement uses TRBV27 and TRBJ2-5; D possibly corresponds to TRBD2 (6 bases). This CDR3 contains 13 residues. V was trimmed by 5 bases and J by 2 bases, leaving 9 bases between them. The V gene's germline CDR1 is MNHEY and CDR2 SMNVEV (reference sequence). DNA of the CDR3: TGTGCCAGCAGTCCCGGGACTCAAGAGACCCAGTACTTC. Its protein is CASSPGTQETQYF.

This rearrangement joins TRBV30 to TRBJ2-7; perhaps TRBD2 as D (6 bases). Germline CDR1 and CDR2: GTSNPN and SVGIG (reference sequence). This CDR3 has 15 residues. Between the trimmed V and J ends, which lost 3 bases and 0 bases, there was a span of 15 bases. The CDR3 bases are TGTGCCTGGAGGGGAAGGGGAGGTAGCTCCTACGAGCAGTACTTC. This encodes CAWRGRGGSSYEQYF.

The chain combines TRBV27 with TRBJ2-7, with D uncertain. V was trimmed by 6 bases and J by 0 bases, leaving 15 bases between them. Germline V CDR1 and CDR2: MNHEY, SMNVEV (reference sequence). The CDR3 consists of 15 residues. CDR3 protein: CASSLVDTASYEQYF. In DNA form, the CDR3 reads TGTGCCAGCAGCCTGGTTGACACAGCCTCCTACGAGCAGTACTTC.

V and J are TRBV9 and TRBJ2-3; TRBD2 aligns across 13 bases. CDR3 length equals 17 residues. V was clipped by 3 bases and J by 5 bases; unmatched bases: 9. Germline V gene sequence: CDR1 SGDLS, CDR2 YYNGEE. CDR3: CASSELGLAGAGDTQYF. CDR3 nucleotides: TGTGCCAGCAGCGAACTAGGACTAGCGGGAGCAGGAGATACGCAGTATTTT. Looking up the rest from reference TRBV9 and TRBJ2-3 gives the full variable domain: DSGVTQTPKHLITATGQRVTLRCSPRSGDLSVYWYQQSLDQGLQFLIQYYNGEERAKGNILERFSAQQFPDLHSELNLSSLELGDSALYFCASSELGLAGAGDTQYFGPGTRLTVL.

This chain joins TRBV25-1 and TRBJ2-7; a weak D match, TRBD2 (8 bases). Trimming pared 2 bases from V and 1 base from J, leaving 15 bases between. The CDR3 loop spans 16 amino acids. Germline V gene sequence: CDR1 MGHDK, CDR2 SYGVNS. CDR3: CASSEQAGDSSYEQYF. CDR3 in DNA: TGTGCCAGCAGTGAACAAGCGGGGGACAGTTCCTACGAGCAGTACTTC.

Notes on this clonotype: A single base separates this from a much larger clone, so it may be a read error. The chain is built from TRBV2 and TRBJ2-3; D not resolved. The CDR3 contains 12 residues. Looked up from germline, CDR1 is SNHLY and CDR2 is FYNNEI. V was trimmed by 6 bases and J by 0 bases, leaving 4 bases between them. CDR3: CASSASTDTQYF. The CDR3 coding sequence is TGTGCCAGCAGCGCGAGCACAGATACGCAGTATTTT.

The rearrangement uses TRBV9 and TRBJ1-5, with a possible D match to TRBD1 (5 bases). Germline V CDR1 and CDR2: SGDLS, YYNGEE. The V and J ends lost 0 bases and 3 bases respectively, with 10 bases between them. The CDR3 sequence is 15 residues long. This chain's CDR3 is CASSVGGGPNQPQHF. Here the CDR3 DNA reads TGTGCCAGCAGCGTAGGCGGGGGTCCCAATCAGCCCCAGCATTTT.

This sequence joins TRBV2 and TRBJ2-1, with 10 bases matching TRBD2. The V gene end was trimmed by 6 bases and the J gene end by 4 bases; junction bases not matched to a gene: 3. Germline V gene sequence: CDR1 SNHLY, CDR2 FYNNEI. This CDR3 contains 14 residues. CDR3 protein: CASRATSGYNEQFF. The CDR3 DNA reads TGTGCCAGCAGGGCGACTAGCGGGTACAATGAGCAGTTCTTC.

In DNA form, the CDR3 reads TGCGCCAGCAGCCAAGGCGGCCCGCCATCAACTAGCGGGGGGGCGGATACGCAGTATTTT. Translated: CASSQGGPPSTSGGADTQYF. This chain links TRBV4-3 with TRBJ2-3; 13 bases are a match to TRBD2. Per the germline V gene, CDR1 is LGHNA and CDR2 is YSLEER. The CDR3 runs 20 residues. With V trimmed by 1 base and J by 6 bases, 16 bases remained unmatched.

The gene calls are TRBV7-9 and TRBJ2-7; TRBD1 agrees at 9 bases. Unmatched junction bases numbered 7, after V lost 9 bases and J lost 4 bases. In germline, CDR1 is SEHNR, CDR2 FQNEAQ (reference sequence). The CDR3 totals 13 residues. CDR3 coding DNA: TGTGCCAGTAGTCCACAGGGGGCGTACGAGCAGTACTTC. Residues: CASSPQGAYEQYF.

CDR3 in amino acids: CASTPGGLQETQYF. CDR3 coding DNA: TGTGCCAGCACCCCCGGTGGGCTACAAGAGACCCAGTACTTC. V usage is TRBV6-5 and J usage is TRBJ2-5; D call uncertain. Trimming removed 7 bases at V and 2 bases at J, with 14 bases between. In germline, CDR1 is MNHEY, CDR2 SVGAGI. CDR3 length: 14 residues.

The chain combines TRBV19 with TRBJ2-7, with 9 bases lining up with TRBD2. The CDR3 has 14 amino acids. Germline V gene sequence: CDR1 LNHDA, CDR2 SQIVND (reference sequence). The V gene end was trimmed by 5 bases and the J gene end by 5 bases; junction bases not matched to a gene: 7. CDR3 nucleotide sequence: TGTGCCAGTAGTCCTGGACTAGCGTATAACGAGCAGTACTTC. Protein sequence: CASSPGLAYNEQYF.

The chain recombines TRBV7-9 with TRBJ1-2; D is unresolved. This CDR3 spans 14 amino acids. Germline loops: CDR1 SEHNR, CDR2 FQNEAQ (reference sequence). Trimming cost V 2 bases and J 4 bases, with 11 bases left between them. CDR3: CASSLTSGSYGYTF. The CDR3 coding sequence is TGTGCCAGCAGCTTAACATCGGGGTCCTATGGCTACACCTTC. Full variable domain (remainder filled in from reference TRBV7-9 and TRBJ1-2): DTGVSQNPRHKITKRGQNVTFRCDPISEHNRLYWYRQTLGQGPEFLTYFQNEAQLEKSRLLSDRFSAERPKGSFSTLEIQRTEQGDSAMYLCASSLTSGSYGYTFGSGTRLTVV.

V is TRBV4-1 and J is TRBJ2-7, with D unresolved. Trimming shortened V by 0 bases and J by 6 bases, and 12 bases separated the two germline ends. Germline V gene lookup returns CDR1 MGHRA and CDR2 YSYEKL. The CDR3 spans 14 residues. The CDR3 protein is CASSQEGRDSEQYF. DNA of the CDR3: TGCGCCAGCAGCCAAGAAGGGCGAGACTCCGAGCAGTACTTC.